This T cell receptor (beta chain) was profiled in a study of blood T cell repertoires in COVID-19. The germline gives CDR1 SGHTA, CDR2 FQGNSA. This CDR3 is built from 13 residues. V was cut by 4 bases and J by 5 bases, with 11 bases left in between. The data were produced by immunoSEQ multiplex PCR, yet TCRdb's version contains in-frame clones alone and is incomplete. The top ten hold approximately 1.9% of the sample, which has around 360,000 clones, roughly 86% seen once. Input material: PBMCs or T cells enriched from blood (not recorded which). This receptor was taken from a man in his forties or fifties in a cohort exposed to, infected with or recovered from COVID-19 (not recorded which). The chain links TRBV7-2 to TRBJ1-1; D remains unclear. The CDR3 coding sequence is TGTGCCAGCAGCTCCAGACTCCAAACTGAAGCTTTCTTT. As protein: CASSSRLQTEAFF.